The 8 T cell receptor beta chains given below trace back to one sample, sequenced in a study of immune evolution from preneoplasia to lung adenocarcinoma. Here immunoSEQ multiplex PCR was the method, and the copy in TCRdb shows in-frame clones only, minus some. The sample lists more than 2,500 clones; about 80% were seen once. Sequencing was done on a sample of FFPE invasive lung adenocarcinoma tissue. These receptors were obtained from a person aged 70 to 85 with invasive lung adenocarcinoma.

The CDR3 spells CASSLIGHEQYF. In DNA form, the CDR3 reads TGTGCCAGCAGCTTGATAGGGCACGAGCAGTACTTC. V gene TRBV5-5 combines with J gene TRBJ2-7; D not certain. This CDR3 region has 12 residues. V was trimmed by 1 base and J by 5 bases, leaving 7 bases between them. CDR1 is SGHKS and CDR2 is YYEKEE in the germline V gene (reference sequence).

This clone was picked up a small number of times. V and J are TRBV7-3 and TRBJ2-1, with TRBD2 matching 14 bases. The CDR3 is made up of 16 amino acids. CDR1 is SGHTA and CDR2 is FQGTGA in the germline V gene. Trimming cost V 5 bases and J 4 bases; bases outside gene matches: 4. CDR3 DNA: TGTGCCAGCAGCACGGGACTAGCGGGAGCTTACAATGAGCAGTTCTTC. It translates to CASSTGLAGAYNEQFF.

This sequence joins TRBV10-3 and TRBJ2-5; no clear D. The CDR3 length is 11 residues. The V and J ends lost 8 bases and 2 bases respectively, with 6 bases between them. Looked up from germline, CDR1 is ENHRY and CDR2 is SYGVKD. The CDR3 bases are TGTGCCATCTCCCAGCAAGAGACCCAGTACTTC. Protein product: CAISQQETQYF.

This chain links TRBV14 with TRBJ1-1; a possible D gene is TRBD1 (6 bases). This CDR3 comprises 15 residues. Germline CDR1 SGHDN, CDR2 FVKESK. The germline V and J ends were trimmed by 0 bases and 4 bases, with 12 bases remaining between them. This chain's CDR3 is CASSQDWGAFTEAFF. For the CDR3, the DNA is TGTGCCAGCAGCCAAGATTGGGGGGCATTCACTGAAGCTTTCTTT. Full variable domain (missing parts from reference TRBV14 and TRBJ1-1): EAGVTQFPSHSVIEKGQTVTLRCDPISGHDNLYWYRRVMGKEIKFLLHFVKESKQDESGMPNNRFLAERTGGTYSTLKVQPAELEDSGVYFCASSQDWGAFTEAFFGQGTRLTVV.

This CDR3 is CASSPPIAGGGTHEQYF. Here the CDR3 DNA reads TGTGCCAGCAGCCCCCCCATAGCGGGAGGGGGGACCCACGAGCAGTACTTC. This rearrangement joins TRBV11-2 to TRBJ2-7; 11 positions agree with TRBD2. Looked up from germline, CDR1 is SGHAT and CDR2 is FQNNGV. The CDR3 has 17 residues. After removal of 5 bases from V and 5 bases from J, the junction contained 14 bases not matched to a gene. The whole variable domain, remainder taken from reference TRBV11-2 and TRBJ2-7, is EAGVAQSPRYKIIEKRQSVAFWCNPISGHATLYWYQQILGQGPKLLIQFQNNGVVDDSQLPKDRFSAERLKGVDSTLKIQPAKLEDSAVYLCASSPPIAGGGTHEQYFGPGTRLTVT.

This clone was seen only once. This chain links TRBV7-9 with TRBJ1-1; D not certain. The germline gives CDR1 SEHNR, CDR2 FQNEAQ (reference sequence). This CDR3 has 13 residues. V lost 4 bases and J lost 1, with 7 bases in between. The CDR3 sequence: CASSSQKNTEAFF. The CDR3 coding sequence is TGTGCCAGCAGCTCCCAGAAGAACACTGAAGCTTTCTTT.

J is TRBJ2-5 and V is TRBV28, with TRBD2 identical over 11 bases. The CDR3 is made up of 15 amino acids. Germline V gene data show CDR1 as MDHEN and CDR2 as SYDVKM. The ends lost 3 bases at V and 3 bases at J; junction bases unmatched: 3. CDR3 in amino acids: CASSLLAGGKETQYF. The CDR3 region has the DNA TGTGCCAGCAGTTTGCTAGCGGGAGGCAAAGAGACCCAGTACTTC.

This clone was detected once. J is TRBJ2-1 and V is TRBV5-6, with D possibly TRBD2 on 6 matching bases. Germline values: CDR1 SGHDT, CDR2 YYEEEE. The V and J ends lost 3 bases and 0 bases respectively, with 13 bases between them. The CDR3 covers 16 residues. In nucleotides, the CDR3 is TGTGCCAGCAGCTCCACGTCGGGAGTCTCCTACAATGAGCAGTTCTTC. Amino acids: CASSSTSGVSYNEQFF.